This entry is about one TCR beta chain. Antigen: not known. This entry comes from a study of cytomegalovirus exposure and HLA in healthy donors. The table came from immunoSEQ multiplex PCR; TCRdb's copy has only in-frame clones and leaves some out. The top ten clones hold 0.55% to 0.8% of a sample with tens of thousands of clones, 85% to 95% of them seen once. Whole-study results and caveats: Cytomegalovirus-associated TCR beta chains were listed, numbering 150 to 200. Despite most TCR sequences being rare, some public TCRs occurred in many donors.

V was pared by 3 bases and J by 7 bases, with 13 bases between. Germline V gene data show CDR1 as LNHDA and CDR2 as SQIVND (reference sequence). The CDR3 totals 14 residues. From the roughly 120-subject validation cohort, which was separate from the approximately 670-subject first cohort, the donors were drawn. The TCR sequence derives from a man aged 18 to 35 in good health and CMV-seronegative. V and J are TRBV19 and TRBJ2-1; weak D call: TRBD1 (6 bases). Sequencing was done on a sample of PBMCs. The CDR3 here is CASSMSGERNEQFF. CDR3 nucleotide sequence: TGTGCCAGTAGTATGTCAGGGGAGAGGAATGAGCAGTTCTTC.